This T cell receptor (beta chain) was found in a study of CD8 T cells in ankylosing spondylitis. This clonotype has ten or more counts. TCRdb reprocessed the 5' RACE reads with MiXCR, giving one entry per CDR3 protein. The repertoire holds approximately 38,000 distinct CDR3 sequences, with around 2.8% as singletons. Trimming shortened V by 4 bases and J by 0 bases, and 7 bases separated the two germline ends. Germline CDR1 reads SGDLS; CDR2 reads YYNGEE. The CDR3 contains 14 residues. Specimen: blood, either unsorted or a sorted T cell fraction (not recorded which). This chain links TRBV9 with TRBJ1-4; D is perhaps TRBD1 (5 bases). This receptor was identified in a male donor with ankylosing spondylitis or in good health (not recorded which). The CDR3, as DNA: TGTGCCAGCAGCCTGGGGGCAACTAATGAAAAACTGTTTTTT. Translating gives CASSLGATNEKLFF.